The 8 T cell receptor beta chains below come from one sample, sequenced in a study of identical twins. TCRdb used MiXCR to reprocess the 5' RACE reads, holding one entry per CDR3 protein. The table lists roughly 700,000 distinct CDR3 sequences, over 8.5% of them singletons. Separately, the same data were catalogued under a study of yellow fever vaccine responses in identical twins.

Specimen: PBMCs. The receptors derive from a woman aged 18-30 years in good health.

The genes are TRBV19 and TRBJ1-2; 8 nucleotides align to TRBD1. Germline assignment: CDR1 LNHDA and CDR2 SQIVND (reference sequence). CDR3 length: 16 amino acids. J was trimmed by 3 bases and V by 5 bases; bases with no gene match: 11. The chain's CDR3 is CASSAAQGGRDYGYTF. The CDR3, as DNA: TGTGCCAGTAGTGCCGCACAGGGGGGACGGGACTATGGCTACACCTTC.

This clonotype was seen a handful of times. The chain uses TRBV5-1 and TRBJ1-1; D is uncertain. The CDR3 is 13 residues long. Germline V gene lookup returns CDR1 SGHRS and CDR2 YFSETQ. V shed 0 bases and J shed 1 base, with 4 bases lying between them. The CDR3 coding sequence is TGCGCCAGCAGCTTGGATTCGAACACTGAAGCTTTCTTT. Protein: CASSLDSNTEAFF.

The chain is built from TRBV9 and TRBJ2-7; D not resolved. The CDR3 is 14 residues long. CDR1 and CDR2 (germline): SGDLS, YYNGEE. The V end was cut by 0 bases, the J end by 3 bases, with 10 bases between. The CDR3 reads CASSVGSRSYEQYF. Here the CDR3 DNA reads TGTGCCAGCAGCGTAGGTTCCCGGAGCTACGAGCAGTACTTC.

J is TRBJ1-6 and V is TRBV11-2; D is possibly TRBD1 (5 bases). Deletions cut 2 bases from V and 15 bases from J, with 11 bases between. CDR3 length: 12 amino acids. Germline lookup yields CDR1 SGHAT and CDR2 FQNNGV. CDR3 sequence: CASSLPGAHLHF. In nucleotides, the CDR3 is TGTGCCAGCAGCTTACCCGGGGCACACCTCCACTTT.

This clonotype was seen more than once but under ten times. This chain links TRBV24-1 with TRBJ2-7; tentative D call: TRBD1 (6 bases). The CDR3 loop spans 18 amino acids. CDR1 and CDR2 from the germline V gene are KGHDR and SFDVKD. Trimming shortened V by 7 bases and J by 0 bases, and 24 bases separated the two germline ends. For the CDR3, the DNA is TGTGCCACCAGGGCCAGGCCAATTTGGCAAGGGGGCTCCTACGAGCAGTACTTC. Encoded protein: CATRARPIWQGGSYEQYF.

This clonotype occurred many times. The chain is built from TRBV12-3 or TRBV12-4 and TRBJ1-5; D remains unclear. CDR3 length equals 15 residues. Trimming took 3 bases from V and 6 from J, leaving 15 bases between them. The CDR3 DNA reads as TGTGCCAGCAGTTTTCGGGGTACTCAGGCTCAGCCCCAGCATTTT. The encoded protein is CASSFRGTQAQPQHF.

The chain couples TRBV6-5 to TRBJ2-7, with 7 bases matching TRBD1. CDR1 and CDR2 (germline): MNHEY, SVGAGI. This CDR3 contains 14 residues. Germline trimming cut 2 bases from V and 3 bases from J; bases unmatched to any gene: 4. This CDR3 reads CASSYLGGSYEQYF. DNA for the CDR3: TGTGCCAGCAGTTACCTAGGGGGCAGCTACGAGCAGTACTTC.

In DNA, the CDR3 is TGTGCCAGCATCCCGGGACAGGGGACAGGGAAACCTTCTGAAGCTTTCTTT. Translating it yields CASIPGQGTGKPSEAFF. The chain recombines TRBV2 with TRBJ1-1; 10 nucleotides agree with TRBD1. Germline V gene sequence: CDR1 SNHLY, CDR2 FYNNEI. V lost 7 bases to trimming and J lost 6 bases; unmatched junction nucleotides: 17. CDR3 length equals 17 residues. Complete variable domain (other parts from reference TRBV2 and TRBJ1-1): EPEVTQTPSHQVTQMGQEVILRCVPISNHLYFYWYRQILGQKVEFLVSFYNNEISEKSEIFDDQFSVERPDGSNFTLKIRSTKLEDSAMYFCASIPGQGTGKPSEAFFGQGTRLTVV.